A selection of T cell receptor beta chains follows, all from one sample in a study of OX40 agonist ivuxolimab in advanced cancers. Assay used: immunoSEQ multiplex PCR; TCRdb lists only in-frame clones, some missing. Of some 62,000 clones listed, 70% to 80% are singletons. The specimen comprised CD4+ or CD8+ T cells sorted from blood, sampled in a trial of the OX40 agonist ivuxolimab. The receptors shown here come from an adult with an advanced solid tumor such as melanoma, head and neck, liver or kidney cancer. Both conserved end residues are part of each CDR3.

j_call: TRBJ2-1
v_call: TRBV27
cdr3_aa: CASSLGRGRSYNEQFF

j_call: TRBJ2-2
v_call: TRBV4-1
cdr3_aa: CASSHHTASNTGELFF

j_call: TRBJ2-7
v_call: TRBV6-1
cdr3_aa: CASRSGGEQYF

j_call: TRBJ2-3
v_call: TRBV15
cdr3_aa: CATSRGGEADTQYF

j_call: TRBJ2-7
v_call: TRBV27
cdr3_aa: CASSEGQGANEQYF

j_call: TRBJ2-1
v_call: TRBV11-2
cdr3_aa: CASSLAFSGAYNEQFF

j_call: TRBJ1-6
v_call: TRBV6-1
cdr3_aa: CASSEAGALHF

j_call: TRBJ2-5
v_call: TRBV19
cdr3_aa: CASSGPRQETQYF

j_call: TRBJ1-2
v_call: TRBV19
cdr3_aa: CASSLYTGGGGGYTF

j_call: TRBJ2-5
v_call: TRBV7-9
cdr3_aa: CASSPGTAPETQYF

j_call: TRBJ1-3
v_call: TRBV19
cdr3_aa: CASSDIGENTIYF

j_call: TRBJ2-1
v_call: TRBV27
cdr3_aa: CASSGSGKVSEQFF

j_call: TRBJ2-2
v_call: TRBV4-2
cdr3_aa: CASSQSTTNTGELFF

j_call: TRBJ2-5
v_call: TRBV7-9
cdr3_aa: CASSYRGPPETQYF

j_call: TRBJ1-1
v_call: TRBV19
cdr3_aa: CASSILVGARSTEAFF

j_call: TRBJ1-2
v_call: TRBV6-5
cdr3_aa: CASSYGGTEGYTF

j_call: TRBJ1-1
v_call: TRBV5-1
cdr3_aa: CASSLQGGNTEAFF

j_call: TRBJ1-1
v_call: TRBV5-6
cdr3_aa: CASSLEPNTEAFF

j_call: TRBJ2-1
v_call: TRBV5-4
cdr3_aa: CASSVFNEQFF

j_call: TRBJ2-5
v_call: TRBV9
cdr3_aa: CASSTPALAGQETQYF

j_call: TRBJ1-5
v_call: TRBV6-1
cdr3_aa: CASSERDYRSNQPQHF